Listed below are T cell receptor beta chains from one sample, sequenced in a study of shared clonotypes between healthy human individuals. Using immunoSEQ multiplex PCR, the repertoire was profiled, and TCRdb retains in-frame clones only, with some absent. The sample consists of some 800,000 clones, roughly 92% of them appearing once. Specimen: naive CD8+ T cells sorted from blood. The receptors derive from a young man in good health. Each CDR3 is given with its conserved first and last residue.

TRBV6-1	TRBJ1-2	CASSEGLPDGYGYTF
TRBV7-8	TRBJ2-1	CASSSGTSRNEQFF
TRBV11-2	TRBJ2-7	CASRPSGSVEQYF
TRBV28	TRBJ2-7	CASSLGGGLPYEQYF
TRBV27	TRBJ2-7	CASSLMLGLYEQYF
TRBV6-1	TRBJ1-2	CATAGEANYGYTF
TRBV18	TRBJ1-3	CASHGVFSGNTIYF
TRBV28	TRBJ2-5	CASRPRTSVYQETQYF
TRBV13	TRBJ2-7	CASSLAGTGGLKSSYEQYF
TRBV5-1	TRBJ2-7	CASSSLGVGEQYF
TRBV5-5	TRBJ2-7	CASSGEGTGHYEQYF
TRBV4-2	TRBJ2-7	CASSQEPGLAGAIYEQYF
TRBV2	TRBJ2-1	CASNPTAAAHEQFF
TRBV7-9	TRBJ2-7	CASGTSGSYEQYF
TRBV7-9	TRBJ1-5	CASSLAGEMQGNQPQHF
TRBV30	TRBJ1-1	CAWSRGQGLPEAFF
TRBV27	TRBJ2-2	CASSFTGGIGELFF
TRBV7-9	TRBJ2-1	CASRRNRDEQFF
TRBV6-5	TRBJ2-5	CASSDGPGRTQYF
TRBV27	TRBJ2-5	CASSLRLAVETQYF
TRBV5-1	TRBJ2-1	CASSPSGHEQFF
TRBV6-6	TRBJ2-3	CASSQNRELVEDTQYF
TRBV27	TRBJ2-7	CASSPGTTHEQYF
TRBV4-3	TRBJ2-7	CASSQTSGSSYEQYF
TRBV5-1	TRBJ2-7	CASSSHLGTGAYEQYF
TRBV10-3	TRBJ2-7	CAISDASDYEQYF
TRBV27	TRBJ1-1	CASSHAGTEAFF
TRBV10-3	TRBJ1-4	CAISDLPSGLGDEKLFF
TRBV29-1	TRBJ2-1	CSVEIWDLEIF
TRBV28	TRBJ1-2	CASNSPTGVRYGYTF
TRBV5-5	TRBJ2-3	CASSLDRVFDTQYF
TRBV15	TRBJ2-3	CATSLQAEARTQYF
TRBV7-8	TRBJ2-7	CASSSLGGSPYEQYF
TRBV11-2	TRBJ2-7	CASSTGQGHYEQYF
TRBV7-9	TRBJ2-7	CASSLGGTDDNYEQYF
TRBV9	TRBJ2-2	CASSVRTGEGTGELFF
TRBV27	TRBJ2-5	CASSPGTSDQETQYF
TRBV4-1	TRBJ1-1	CASSQERLVSGTEAFF
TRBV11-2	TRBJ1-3	CASSRQFHSGNTIYF
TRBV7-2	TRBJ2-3	CASTIGTSSTDTQYF
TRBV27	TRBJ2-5	CASSLKGRPQETQYF
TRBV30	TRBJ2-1	CALGWSGRANEQFF
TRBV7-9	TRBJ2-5	CASSLALQGTETQYF
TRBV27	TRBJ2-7	CASSPRGYSSYEQYF
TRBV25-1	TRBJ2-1	CASWRADNNEQFF
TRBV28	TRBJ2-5	CASSLGDRVQETQYF
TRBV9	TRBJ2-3	CASSASLAGVGDTQYF
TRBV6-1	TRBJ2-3	CASSEAGGTTSDTQYF
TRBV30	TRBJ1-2	CAWTLGDRGYTF
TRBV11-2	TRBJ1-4	CASSPHVGLTNEKLFF
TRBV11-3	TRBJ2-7	CASSSSEQYF
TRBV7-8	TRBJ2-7	CASSFSRSYEQYF
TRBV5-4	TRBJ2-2	CASSLSPSDEGGELFF
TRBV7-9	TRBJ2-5	CASSSIDSGQETQYF
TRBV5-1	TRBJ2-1	CASSVSGLVNNEQFF